These T cell receptor beta chains were read from a single sample in a study of shared T cell receptors in the human thymus. Some clones are missing from TCRdb's copy, which holds only in-frame ones; the method was immunoSEQ multiplex PCR. The sample records roughly 700,000 clones, 88% being singletons. This sample also appeared in a second study, on human thymus T cells.

Material for sequencing was thymocytes. The receptors stem from a boy younger than two with a congenital heart defect. The CDR3 runs from the conserved cysteine through the conserved F or W. The D gene is left open where the match is weak. Some rows mark clone size as missing; the rest say once, few, many or name a class of expanded clone.

clone_size j_call v_call d_call cdr3_aa cdr3_nt
- TRBJ2-5 TRBV5-4 TRBD2 CASSFRGLSGRGQETQYF TGTGCCAGCAGCTTCAGGGGACTTAGCGGGAGGGGGCAAGAGACCCAGTACTTC
- TRBJ2-7 TRBV9 TRBD1 CASSEGQHYEQYF TGTGCCAGCAGTGAGGGACAGCACTACGAGCAGTACTTC
once TRBJ2-3 TRBV2 TRBD2 CATLAGLRTDTQYF TGTGCCACCCTAGCGGGTCTTAGGACAGATACGCAGTATTTT
- TRBJ2-1 TRBV5-1 TRBD2 CASSLKFRTASGRTGLF TGCGCCAGCAGCTTGAAATTCCGGACTGCTAGCGGGAGAACCGGGCTCTTC
- TRBJ1-1 TRBV7-8 - CASSQGGGHEAFF TGTGCCAGCAGTCAAGGGGGGGGACACGAAGCTTTCTTT
- TRBJ2-2 TRBV28 TRBD1 CASSPPGTGVDTGELFF TGTGCCAGCAGCCCACCGGGGACAGGGGTGGACACCGGGGAGCTGTTTTTT
- TRBJ1-2 TRBV5-4 TRBD1 CASSFGHRGEYGYTF TGTGCCAGCAGTTTTGGACACAGGGGGGAGTATGGCTACACCTTC
- TRBJ1-2 TRBV27 TRBD1 CASRAPGTDYGYTF TGTGCCAGCAGGGCCCCCGGGACAGACTATGGCTACACCTTC
- TRBJ2-7 TRBV5-6 - CASSLAGSGDGNEQYF TGTGCCAGCAGCTTGGCCGGTTCGGGGGACGGGAACGAGCAGTACTTC
- TRBJ2-7 TRBV6-1 - CASLRDWWWRYEQYF TGTGCCAGCCTTAGAGATTGGTGGTGGCGGTACGAGCAGTACTTC
- TRBJ2-7 TRBV4-1 TRBD2 CASSPQETSGRGRDEQYF TGCGCCAGCAGCCCACAAGAGACTAGCGGGAGGGGGAGGGACGAGCAGTACTTC
- TRBJ2-7 TRBV7-6 - CASSPAGREAYEQYF TGTGCCAGCAGCCCAGCCGGCAGGGAAGCCTACGAGCAGTACTTC
- TRBJ1-4 TRBV6-5 - CASSYSGGSEKLFF TGTGCCAGCAGTTACTCCGGAGGGAGTGAAAAACTGTTTTTT
- TRBJ2-3 TRBV27 - CASIFKGHFFATDTQYF TGTGCCAGCATATTTAAGGGACATTTTTTTGCGACAGATACGCAGTATTTT
- TRBJ2-7 TRBV27 - CASRTGGTRGPYEQYF TGTGCCAGCAGGACCGGAGGGACTAGGGGGCCCTACGAGCAGTACTTC
- TRBJ1-6 TRBV6-1 - CASVGGQAWNSPLHF TGTGCCAGCGTCGGGGGGCAGGCCTGGAATTCACCCCTCCACTTT